The following is a T cell receptor (beta chain) sequence with its context. Measured with immunoSEQ multiplex PCR; TCRdb has only the in-frame clones, and not every one. The sample includes about 150,000 clones, just under 85% of them seen just once. CDR1 is MNHEY and CDR2 is SVGAGI in the germline V gene. V lost 5 bases, J lost 2 bases, and 13 bases lay in between. The CDR3 extends over 14 amino acids. The data belong to a study of blood T cell repertoires in COVID-19. V gene TRBV6-5 combines with J gene TRBJ2-7; D not certain. The sequenced sample was peripheral blood. The origin of this receptor is a woman in her forties with active or convalescent COVID-19. CDR3 DNA: TGTGCCAGCAGTCGCCTAAACTACCCCTACGAGCAGTACTTC. It encodes CASSRLNYPYEQYF.